One T cell receptor beta chain is described in this entry. Its matching antigen is unknown. This entry is derived from a study of T cell responses to AZD1222 COVID-19 vaccine. Study-wide points: Clonal diversity may have been underestimated, and the donors were mostly white British, with more females than males.

The junction had 4 bases not matched to a gene; V was cut back by 4 bases and J by 3 bases. This CDR3 spans 14 amino acids. Germline V CDR1 and CDR2: LNHDA, SQIVND (reference sequence). Data came from immunoSEQ multiplex PCR; TCRdb stores just in-frame clones and leaves some out. Of roughly 120,000 clones in the sample, 90% to 95% are singletons; the top ten hold 2.8%. The sample here was peripheral blood, taken on day 0 of AZD1222 vaccination. The chain has TRBV19 and TRBJ2-7; 9 nucleotides match TRBD1. The TCR sequence derives from an adult in good health. In DNA form, the CDR3 reads TGTGCCAGTAGTAGGGGACAGGGCCTCTACGAGCAGTACTTC. It codes for CASSRGQGLYEQYF.